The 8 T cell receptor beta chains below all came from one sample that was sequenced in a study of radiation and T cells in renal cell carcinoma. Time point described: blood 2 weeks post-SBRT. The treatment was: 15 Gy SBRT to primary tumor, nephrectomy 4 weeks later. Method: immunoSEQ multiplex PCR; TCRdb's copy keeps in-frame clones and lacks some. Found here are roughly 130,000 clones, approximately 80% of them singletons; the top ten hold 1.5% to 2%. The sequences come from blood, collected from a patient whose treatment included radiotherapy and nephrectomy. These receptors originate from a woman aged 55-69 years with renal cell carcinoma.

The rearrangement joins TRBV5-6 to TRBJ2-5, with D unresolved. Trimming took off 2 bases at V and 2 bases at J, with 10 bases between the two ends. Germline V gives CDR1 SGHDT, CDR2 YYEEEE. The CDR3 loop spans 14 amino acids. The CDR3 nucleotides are TGTGCCAGCAGCTTAGGGTCGGAACAAGAGACCCAGTACTTC. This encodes CASSLGSEQETQYF.

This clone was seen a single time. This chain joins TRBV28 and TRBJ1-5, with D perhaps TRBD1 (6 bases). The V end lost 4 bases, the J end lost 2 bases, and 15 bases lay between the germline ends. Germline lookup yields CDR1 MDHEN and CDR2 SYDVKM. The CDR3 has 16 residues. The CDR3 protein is CASSSWGQKGNQPQHF. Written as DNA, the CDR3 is TGTGCCAGCAGTTCCTGGGGGCAGAAGGGCAATCAGCCCCAGCATTTT.

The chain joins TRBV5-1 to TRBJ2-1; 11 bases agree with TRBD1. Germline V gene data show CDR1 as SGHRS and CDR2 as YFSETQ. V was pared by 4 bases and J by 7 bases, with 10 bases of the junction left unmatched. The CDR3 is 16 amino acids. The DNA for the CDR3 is TGCGCCAGCAGCCTGGACAGGGGGCTGGCGCCAAATGAGCAGTTCTTC. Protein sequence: CASSLDRGLAPNEQFF.

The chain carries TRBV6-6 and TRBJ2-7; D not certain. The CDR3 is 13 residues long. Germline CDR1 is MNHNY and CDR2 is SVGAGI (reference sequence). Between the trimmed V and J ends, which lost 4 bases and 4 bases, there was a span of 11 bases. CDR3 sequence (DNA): TGTGCCAGCAGTTCGGGCCCGAAATACGAGCAGTACTTC. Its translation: CASSSGPKYEQYF.

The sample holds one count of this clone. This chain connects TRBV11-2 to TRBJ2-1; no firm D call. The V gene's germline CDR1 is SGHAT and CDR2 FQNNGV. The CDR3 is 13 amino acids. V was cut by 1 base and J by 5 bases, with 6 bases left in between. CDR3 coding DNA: TGTGCCAGCAGCTTAGGCCAGAACAATGAGCAGTTCTTC. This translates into CASSLGQNNEQFF.

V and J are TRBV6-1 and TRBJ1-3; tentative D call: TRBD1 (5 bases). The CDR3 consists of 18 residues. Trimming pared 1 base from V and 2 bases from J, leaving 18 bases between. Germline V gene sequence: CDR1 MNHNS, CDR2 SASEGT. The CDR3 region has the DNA TGTGCCAGCAGTGAAGAATCCTACAGCTGGGGCGCTGGAAACACCATATATTTT. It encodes CASSEESYSWGAGNTIYF.

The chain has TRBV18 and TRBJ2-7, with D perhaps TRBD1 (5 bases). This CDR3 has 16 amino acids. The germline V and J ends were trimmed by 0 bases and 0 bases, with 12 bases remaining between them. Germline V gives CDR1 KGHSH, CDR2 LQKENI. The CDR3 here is CASSPPEGVYSYEQYF. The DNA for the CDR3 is TGTGCCAGCTCACCACCGGAAGGGGTCTACTCCTACGAGCAGTACTTC.

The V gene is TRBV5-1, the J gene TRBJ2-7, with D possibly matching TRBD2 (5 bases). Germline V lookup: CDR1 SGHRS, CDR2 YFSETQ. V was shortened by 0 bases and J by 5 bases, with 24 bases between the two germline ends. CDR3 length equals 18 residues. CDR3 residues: CASSLGPTRSRGLHEQYF. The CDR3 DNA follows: TGCGCCAGCAGCTTGGGGCCCACTAGGTCTCGGGGTCTCCACGAGCAGTACTTC.